The 2 T cell receptor beta chains below all came from one sample that was sequenced in a study of beta chain features in type 1 diabetes. Points from the study as a whole: Shorter TCRB CDR3s, moderately but significantly so, marked every one of the four CD4+ subsets in Type 1 diabetes patients.

The antigens of these receptors remain unknown. Expressed TCRB transcripts were sequenced because the isolated RNA had all been reverse transcribed beforehand. This table comes from immunoSEQ multiplex PCR, and its TCRdb copy is limited to in-frame clones, with some not included. The sample has 200,000 to 300,000 clones; approximately 15% are singletons. Input material: naive CD4+ T cells from blood. The receptor set was obtained from a man aged 25 to 45 with type 1 diabetes.

Only a few counts were recorded for this clone. The chain is built from TRBV13 and TRBJ2-2; D remains unclear. V lost 6 bases and J lost 0, with 14 bases in between. CDR1 PRHDT and CDR2 FYEKMQ come from the germline V gene (reference sequence). This CDR3 is built from 16 residues. CDR3 sequence reads: CASRTRRFANTGELFF. CDR3 bases: TGTGCCAGCAGGACCCGGAGATTTGCGAACACCGGGGAGCTGTTTTTT.

The chain carries TRBV19 and TRBJ2-1, with D tentatively TRBD1 (5 bases). Trimming took off 2 bases at V and 9 bases at J, with 17 bases between the two ends. The CDR3 length is 15 residues. Germline CDR1 LNHDA, CDR2 SQIVND (reference sequence). The chain's CDR3 is CASSISGDRTSEQFF. DNA of the CDR3: TGTGCCAGTAGTATATCTGGGGATCGGACATCTGAGCAGTTCTTC.